This T cell receptor (beta chain) was retrieved from a study of cytomegalovirus exposure and HLA in healthy donors. With respect to this clone: The antigen remains undetermined.

Study-level points and caveats: Analysis performed later found 16,951 TCR beta sequences associated with HLA alleles at 0.05 false discovery rate. Overall, roughly 150 TCR beta chains were annotated as cytomegalovirus-associated.

V lost 2 bases to trimming and J lost 4 bases; unmatched junction nucleotides: 6. The germline V gene encodes CDR1 SGHNT and CDR2 YYREEE (reference sequence). This CDR3 contains 15 residues. The primer mix had 60 Vbeta and 13 Jbeta primers. Assay: immunoSEQ multiplex PCR; the TCRdb copy retains only in-frame clones and omits some. The data contain about 140,000 clones, roughly three quarters of them singletons. The sample consisted of PBMCs. The chain recombines TRBV5-4 with TRBJ2-5; 9 bases align to TRBD2. This sequence originates from a female donor in good health and CMV-seronegative. The CDR3 reads CASSLGGRALETQYF. CDR3 DNA sequence: TGTGCCAGCAGCTTAGGCGGGAGGGCCTTAGAGACCCAGTACTTC.